The clone carrying this T cell receptor (beta chain) has just a few counts. Its antigen is still unknown. TCRdb reprocessed the reads with MiXCR, giving one entry per CDR3 protein. The table includes about half a million distinct CDR3 sequences, roughly a third detected once. The V gene's germline CDR1 is MNHNS and CDR2 SASEGT. V was cut by 0 bases and J by 3 bases, with 9 bases left in between. The CDR3 totals 15 residues. This sample is part of a study of T cell repertoires in cytomegalovirus infection. Study context: Selection of CMV epitopes for the study included recently identified HLA-C-restricted and well-studied HLA-B-restricted ones. Study findings and constraints: Within the response measured ex vivo, HLA-C-restricted CMV-specific TCR beta clonotypes were dominant.

This sequence originates from a human donor in good health (CMV status not recorded). Some clones in this sample may be carry-over from other donors' samples. This rearrangement joins TRBV6-1 to TRBJ1-5; D is undetermined. Sequenced here: cultured PBMCs, sampled from culture after CMV antigen stimulation. The CDR3 here is CASSEAPRLNQPQHF. CDR3 DNA sequence: TGTGCCAGCAGTGAAGCCCCTCGACTCAATCAGCCCCAGCATTTT.